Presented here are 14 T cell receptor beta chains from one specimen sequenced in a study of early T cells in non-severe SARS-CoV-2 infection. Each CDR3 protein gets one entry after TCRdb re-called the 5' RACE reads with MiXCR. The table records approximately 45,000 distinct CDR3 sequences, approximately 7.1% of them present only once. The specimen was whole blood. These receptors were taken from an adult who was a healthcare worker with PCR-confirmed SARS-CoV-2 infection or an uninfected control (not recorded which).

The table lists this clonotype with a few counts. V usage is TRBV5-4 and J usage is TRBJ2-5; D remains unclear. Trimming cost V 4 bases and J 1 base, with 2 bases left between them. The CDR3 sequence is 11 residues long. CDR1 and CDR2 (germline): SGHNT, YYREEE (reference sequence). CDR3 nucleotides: TGTGCCAGCAGCCGCCAAGAGACCCAGTACTTC. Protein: CASSRQETQYF.

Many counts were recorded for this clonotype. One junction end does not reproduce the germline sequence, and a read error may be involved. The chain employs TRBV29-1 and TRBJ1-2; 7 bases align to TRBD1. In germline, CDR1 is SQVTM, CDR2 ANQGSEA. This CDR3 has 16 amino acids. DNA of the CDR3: TGCAGCGTCGAAGGGTCAGGGGGTAGAGACACCTATGGCTACACCTTC. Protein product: CSVEGSGGRDTYGYTF.

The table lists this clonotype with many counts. Written as DNA, the CDR3 is TGTGCCAGCAGCTTCTCGGGGGCCGATGAGCAGTTCTTC. Protein sequence: CASSFSGADEQFF. This sequence joins TRBV7-2 and TRBJ2-1; D may be TRBD1 or TRBD2 (6 bases each). From germline, CDR1 is SGHTA and CDR2 FQGNSA. The germline V and J ends were trimmed by 3 bases and 8 bases, with 11 bases remaining between them. The CDR3 has 13 residues.

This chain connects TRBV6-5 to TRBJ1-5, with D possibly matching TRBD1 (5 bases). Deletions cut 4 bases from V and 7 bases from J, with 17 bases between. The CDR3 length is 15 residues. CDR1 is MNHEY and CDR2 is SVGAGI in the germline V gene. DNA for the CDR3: TGTGCCAGCAGTTCCCGCGCAGGGTCGTACCAGCCCCAGCATTTT. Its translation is CASSSRAGSYQPQHF.

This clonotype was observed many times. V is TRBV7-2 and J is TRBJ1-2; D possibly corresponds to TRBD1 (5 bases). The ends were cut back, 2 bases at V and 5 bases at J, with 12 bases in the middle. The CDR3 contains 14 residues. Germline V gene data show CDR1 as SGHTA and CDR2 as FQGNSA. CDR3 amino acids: CASSLNAGYYGYTF. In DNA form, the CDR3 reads TGTGCCAGCAGCTTAAACGCAGGGTATTATGGCTACACCTTC.

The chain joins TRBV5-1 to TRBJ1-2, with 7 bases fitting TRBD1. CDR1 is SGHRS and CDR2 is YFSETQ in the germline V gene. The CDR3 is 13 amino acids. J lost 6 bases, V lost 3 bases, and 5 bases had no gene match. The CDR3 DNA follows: TGCGCCAGCAGCTGGAACGACAGGGATGGCTACACCTTC. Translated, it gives CASSWNDRDGYTF.

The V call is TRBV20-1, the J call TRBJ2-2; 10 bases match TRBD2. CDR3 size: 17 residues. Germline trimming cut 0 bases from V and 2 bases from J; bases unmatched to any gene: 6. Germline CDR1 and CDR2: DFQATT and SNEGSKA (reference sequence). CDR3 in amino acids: CSARDSLAGANTGELFF. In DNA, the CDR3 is TGCAGTGCTAGAGATTCCCTAGCGGGGGCCAACACCGGGGAGCTGTTTTTT.

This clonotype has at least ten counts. The chain's CDR3 is CAIRGTGEETQYF. CDR3 in DNA: TGTGCCATCAGGGGGACGGGAGAAGAGACCCAGTACTTC. This chain links TRBV10-3 with TRBJ2-5; maybe TRBD2 (6 bases). Germline V gene data show CDR1 as ENHRY and CDR2 as SYGVKD. This CDR3 is built from 13 residues. The V end lost 6 bases, the J end lost 3 bases, and 11 bases lay between the germline ends.

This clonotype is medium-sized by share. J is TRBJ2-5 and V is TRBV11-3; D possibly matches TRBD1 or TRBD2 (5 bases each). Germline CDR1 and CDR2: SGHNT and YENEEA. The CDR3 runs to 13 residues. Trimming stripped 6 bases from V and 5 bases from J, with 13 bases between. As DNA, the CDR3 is TGTGCCAGCAGTTTCGGGGCCTCGGAGACCCAGTACTTC. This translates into CASSFGASETQYF.

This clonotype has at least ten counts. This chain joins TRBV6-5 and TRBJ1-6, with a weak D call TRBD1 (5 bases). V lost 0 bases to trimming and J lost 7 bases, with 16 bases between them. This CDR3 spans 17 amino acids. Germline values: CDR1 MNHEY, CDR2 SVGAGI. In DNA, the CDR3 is TGTGCCAGCAGTTACTCGGGGCTCTCCGGGAGCAATTCACCCCTCCACTTT. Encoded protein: CASSYSGLSGSNSPLHF.

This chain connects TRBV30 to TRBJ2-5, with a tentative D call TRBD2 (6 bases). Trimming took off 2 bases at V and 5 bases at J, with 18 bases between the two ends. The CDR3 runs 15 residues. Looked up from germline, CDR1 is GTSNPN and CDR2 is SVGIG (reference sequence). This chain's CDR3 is CAWSTDDRRGETQYF. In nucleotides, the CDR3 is TGTGCCTGGAGTACCGACGACCGACGGGGGGAGACCCAGTACTTC.

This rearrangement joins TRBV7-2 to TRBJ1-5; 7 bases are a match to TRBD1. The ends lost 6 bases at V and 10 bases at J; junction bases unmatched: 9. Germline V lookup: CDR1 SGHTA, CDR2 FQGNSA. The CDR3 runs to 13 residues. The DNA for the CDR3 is TGTGCCAGCAGTCGCGGGACAGCGGGTCCCCAGCATTTT. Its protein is CASSRGTAGPQHF.

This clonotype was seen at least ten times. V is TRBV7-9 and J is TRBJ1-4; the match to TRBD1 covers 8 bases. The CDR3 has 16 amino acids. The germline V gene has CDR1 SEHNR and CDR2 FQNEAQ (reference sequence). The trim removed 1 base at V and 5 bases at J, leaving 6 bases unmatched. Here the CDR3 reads CASSLDGTGWNEKLFF. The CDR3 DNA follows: TGTGCCAGCAGCTTAGACGGGACAGGATGGAATGAAAAACTGTTTTTT.

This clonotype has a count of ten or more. The CDR3 reads CASSLVAGTVQFF. CDR3 sequence (DNA): TGCGCCAGCAGCTTGGTGGCGGGGACTGTGCAGTTCTTC. V usage is TRBV5-1 and J usage is TRBJ2-1, with D possibly matching TRBD2 (6 bases). Trimming stripped 0 bases from V and 12 bases from J, with 13 bases between. Looked up from germline, CDR1 is SGHRS and CDR2 is YFSETQ. The CDR3 extends over 13 amino acids.